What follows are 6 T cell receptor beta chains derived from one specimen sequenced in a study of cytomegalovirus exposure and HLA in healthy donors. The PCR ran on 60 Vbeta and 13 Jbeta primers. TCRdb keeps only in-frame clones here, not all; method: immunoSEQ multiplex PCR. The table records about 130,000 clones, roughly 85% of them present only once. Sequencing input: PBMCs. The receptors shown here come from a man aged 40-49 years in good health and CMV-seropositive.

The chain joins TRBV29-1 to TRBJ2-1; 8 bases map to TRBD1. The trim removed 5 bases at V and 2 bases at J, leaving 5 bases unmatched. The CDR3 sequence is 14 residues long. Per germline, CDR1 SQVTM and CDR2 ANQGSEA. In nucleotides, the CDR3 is TGCAGCGTTCTAGCGACAGGGGCCTACAATGAGCAGTTCTTC. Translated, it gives CSVLATGAYNEQFF.

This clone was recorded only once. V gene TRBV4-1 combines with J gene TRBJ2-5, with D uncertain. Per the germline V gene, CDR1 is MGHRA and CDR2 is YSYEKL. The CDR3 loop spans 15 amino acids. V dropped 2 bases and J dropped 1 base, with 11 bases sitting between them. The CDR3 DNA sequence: TGCGCCAGCAGCCAAATGAACCCGGTCCAAGAGACCCAGTACTTC. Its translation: CASSQMNPVQETQYF.

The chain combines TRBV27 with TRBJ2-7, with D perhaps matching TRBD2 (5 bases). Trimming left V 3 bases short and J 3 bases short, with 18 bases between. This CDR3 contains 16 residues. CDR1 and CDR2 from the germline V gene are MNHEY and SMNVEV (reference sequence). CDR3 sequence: CASSFRGTRFIYEQYF. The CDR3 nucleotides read TGTGCCAGCAGTTTTCGGGGTACAAGATTTATCTACGAGCAGTACTTC.

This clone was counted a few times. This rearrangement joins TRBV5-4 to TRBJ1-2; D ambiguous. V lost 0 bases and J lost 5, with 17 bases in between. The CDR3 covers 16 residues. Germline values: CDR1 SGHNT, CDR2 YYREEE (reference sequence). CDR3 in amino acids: CASSLAYISSYYGYTF. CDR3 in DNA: TGTGCCAGCAGCTTGGCGTATATTTCTAGCTATTATGGCTACACCTTC.

The CDR3 reads CASTLAVSGETQYF. CDR3 bases: TGTGCCAGCACTTTAGCGGTGAGCGGAGAGACCCAGTACTTC. V and J are TRBV5-4 and TRBJ2-5, with D possibly TRBD2 on 6 matching bases. The CDR3 length is 14 residues. Trimming cost V 6 bases and J 4 bases, with 16 bases left between them. Germline assignment: CDR1 SGHNT and CDR2 YYREEE (reference sequence).

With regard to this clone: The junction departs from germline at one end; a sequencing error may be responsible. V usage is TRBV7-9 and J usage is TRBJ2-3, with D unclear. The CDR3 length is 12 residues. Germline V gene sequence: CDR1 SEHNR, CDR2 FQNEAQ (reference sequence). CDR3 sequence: CSSILPPDTQYF. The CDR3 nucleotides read TGTTCCAGCATCCTCCCCCCAGATACGCAGTATTTT.